The 19 T cell receptor beta chains given below trace back to one sample, sequenced in a study of neoadjuvant anti-PD-1 for oral cavity cancer. Clones were sequenced by immunoSEQ multiplex PCR, and TCRdb holds only the in-frame ones, with some missing. The table lists thousands of clones, around 60% of them singletons. This sample comprised tumor tissue, obtained before nivolumab (anti-PD-1) treatment. These TCRs come from a person aged 35 to 85 with oral cavity squamous cell carcinoma.

J is TRBJ2-5 and V is TRBV6-5, with 8 bases matching TRBD2. V lost 5 bases, J lost 4 bases, and 6 bases stayed unmatched. There are 14 residues in the CDR3. The V gene's germline CDR1 is MNHEY and CDR2 SVGAGI. The CDR3 here is CASSGRGGRETQYF. CDR3 bases: TGTGCCAGCAGTGGCCGGGGGGGCCGAGAGACCCAGTACTTC.

The chain uses TRBV15 and TRBJ2-3; 8 nucleotides match TRBD2. Trimming at V came to 2 bases and at J to 2 bases, leaving 6 bases not matched to a gene. This CDR3 has 16 residues. Germline V gene data show CDR1 as LNHNV and CDR2 as YYDKDF (reference sequence). The CDR3 reads CATSRSVAGPTDTQYF. In DNA, the CDR3 is TGTGCCACCAGCAGATCTGTAGCGGGACCCACAGATACGCAGTATTTT.

The rearrangement uses TRBV15 and TRBJ2-3; TRBD2 agrees at 7 bases. V lost 1 base, J lost 4 bases, and 20 bases stayed unmatched. The length of the CDR3 is 20 residues. Per the germline V gene, CDR1 is LNHNV and CDR2 is YYDKDF (reference sequence). This CDR3 reads CATSRALGDGRLAESDTQYF. The CDR3 DNA follows: TGTGCCACCAGCAGAGCTTTGGGGGATGGACGGCTAGCGGAATCAGATACGCAGTATTTT.

The CDR3 DNA reads TGTGCCAGCAGCCTGAGCCGGGCGATCGGACTAGCGGGAAAGGATGAGCAGTTCTTC. This codes for CASSLSRAIGLAGKDEQFF. The gene calls are TRBV11-2 and TRBJ2-1; 12 bases agree with TRBD2. This CDR3 spans 19 amino acids. Germline V gene data show CDR1 as SGHAT and CDR2 as FQNNGV. V shed 5 bases, J shed 8 bases, and the junction held 19 bases outside the gene matches.

The V call is TRBV23-1, the J call TRBJ1-4, with a tentative D call TRBD1 (5 bases). TRBV23-1 is designated an ORF whose function remains uncertain. The CDR3 contains 15 residues. V was cut by 8 bases and J by 2 bases, with 15 bases left in between. The CDR3: CASSRGESTNEKLFF. CDR3 DNA sequence: TGCGCCAGCTCTCGGGGGGAATCGACTAATGAAAAACTGTTTTTT.

The rearrangement joins TRBV6-1 to TRBJ2-3; a possible D gene is TRBD1 (6 bases). Germline CDR1 and CDR2: MNHNS and SASEGT. V lost 6 bases to trimming and J lost 3 bases, with 19 bases between them. This CDR3 has 16 residues. DNA for the CDR3: TGTGCCAGCAGAGAAAGAACAGGGTACGGGACAGATACGCAGTATTTT. Amino acids: CASRERTGYGTDTQYF.

This clone was seen a few times. This sequence joins TRBV10-3 and TRBJ2-5; D gene unclear. CDR3 length: 9 residues. Trimming took off 8 bases at V and 4 bases at J, with 2 bases between the two ends. Per the germline V gene, CDR1 is ENHRY and CDR2 is SYGVKD. DNA of the CDR3: TGTGCCATCGGAGAGACCCAGTACTTC. Translated: CAIGETQYF.

This chain connects TRBV7-9 to TRBJ2-5; possible D gene TRBD2, 6 bases. This CDR3 is built from 14 residues. CDR1 and CDR2 from the germline V gene are SEHNR and FQNEAQ (reference sequence). V shed 5 bases and J shed 8 bases, with 18 bases lying between them. CDR3 loop: CASSIGGGVRTQYF. The CDR3 coding sequence is TGTGCCAGCAGCATAGGTGGCGGGGTCCGAACCCAGTACTTC.

The chain combines TRBV30 with TRBJ2-4; D might be TRBD2 (6 bases). V lost 2 bases, J lost 3 bases, and 17 bases lay in between. The germline CDR1 and CDR2 sequences are GTSNPN and SVGIG (reference sequence). The CDR3 consists of 16 residues. The CDR3 DNA reads as TGTGCCTGGAGTAGTCACATGGCGGGGAGCAAAAACATTCAGTACTTC. Its translation is CAWSSHMAGSKNIQYF.

This rearrangement joins TRBV5-1 to TRBJ2-2; 9 bases match TRBD1. The CDR3 contains 15 residues. Unmatched junction bases numbered 7, after V lost 3 bases and J lost 7 bases. Per germline, CDR1 SGHRS and CDR2 YFSETQ. CDR3 in DNA: TGCGCCAGCAGCTCCCGGGACAGGGCTAACGGGGAGCTGTTTTTT. This sequence encodes CASSSRDRANGELFF.

This chain links TRBV6-5 with TRBJ2-4, with TRBD1 as a possible D gene (5 bases). The germline V gene has CDR1 MNHEY and CDR2 SVGAGI. V dropped 8 bases and J dropped 0 bases, with 11 bases sitting between them. The CDR3 runs to 14 residues. The CDR3 nucleotides are TGTGCCAGCGCTCCAGGGAAAGCCAAAAACATTCAGTACTTC. Translation: CASAPGKAKNIQYF.

V gene TRBV5-4 combines with J gene TRBJ1-1; D is unresolved. The CDR3 is made up of 13 amino acids. Trimming pared 4 bases from V and 7 bases from J, leaving 14 bases between. Per the germline V gene, CDR1 is SGHNT and CDR2 is YYREEE (reference sequence). The CDR3: CASSAPTADEAFF. CDR3 sequence (DNA): TGTGCCAGCAGCGCACCCACGGCGGATGAAGCTTTCTTT.

This clone was recorded only once. The rearrangement links TRBV19 to TRBJ2-1; TRBD1 might be the D (6 bases). This CDR3 is built from 13 residues. Germline CDR1 LNHDA, CDR2 SQIVND (reference sequence). V lost 8 bases and J lost 10, with 18 bases in between. The DNA for the CDR3 is TGTGCCAGTGGAATGTTACAGGGCCAGGAGCAGTTCTTC. It codes for CASGMLQGQEQFF. Complete variable domain (other parts from reference TRBV19 and TRBJ2-1): DGGITQSPKYLFRKEGQNVTLSCEQNLNHDAMYWYRQDPGQGLRLIYYSQIVNDFQKGDIAEGYSVSREKKESFPLTVTSAQKNPTAFYLCASGMLQGQEQFFGPGTRLTVL.

This clone appeared once. This chain connects TRBV5-6 to TRBJ2-5; 9 bases map to TRBD2. Unmatched junction bases numbered 4, after V lost 0 bases and J lost 4 bases. This CDR3 region has 15 residues. Germline CDR1 SGHDT, CDR2 YYEEEE. For the CDR3, the DNA is TGTGCCAGCAGCTTGGGCGGGAGGGCCGGAGAGACCCAGTACTTC. Residues: CASSLGGRAGETQYF.

DNA of the CDR3: TGCGCCAGCAGCCAAGTGGGGCCAGGGCCGAGAGATCGAAACATTCAGTACTTC. This sequence encodes CASSQVGPGPRDRNIQYF. V is TRBV4-1 and J is TRBJ2-4, with D maybe TRBD1 (5 bases). The CDR3 is made up of 18 amino acids. Trimming shortened V by 1 base and J by 6 bases, and 22 bases separated the two germline ends. CDR1 MGHRA and CDR2 YSYEKL come from the germline V gene.

This clone was seen a few times. The V call is TRBV6-6, the J call TRBJ1-2; 7 bases agree with TRBD1. The CDR3 sequence is 13 residues long. V dropped 4 bases and J dropped 5; count of bases not matched to a gene: 4. The germline V gene encodes CDR1 MNHNY and CDR2 SVGAGI (reference sequence). CDR3 bases: TGTGCCAGCAGTTCCCCACAGGGGTATGGCTACACCTTC. Amino acid sequence: CASSSPQGYGYTF.

V usage is TRBV9 and J usage is TRBJ2-2; tentatively, D is TRBD2 (6 bases). This CDR3 is 15 amino acids long. V lost 4 bases to trimming and J lost 4 bases, with 14 bases between them. The V gene's germline CDR1 is SGDLS and CDR2 YYNGEE. The CDR3 is CASSSPASVTGELFF. CDR3 nucleotide sequence: TGTGCCAGCAGCTCCCCCGCTAGCGTCACCGGGGAGCTGTTTTTT. The full variable domain, with the rest looked up from reference TRBV9 and TRBJ2-2, is DSGVTQTPKHLITATGQRVTLRCSPRSGDLSVYWYQQSLDQGLQFLIQYYNGEERAKGNILERFSAQQFPDLHSELNLSSLELGDSALYFCASSSPASVTGELFFGEGSRLTVL.

The CDR3 loop is CASSPGQGRINTIYF. In nucleotides, the CDR3 is TGCGCCAGCAGCCCAGGACAGGGGAGGATAAACACCATATATTTT. The chain uses TRBV4-1 and TRBJ1-3; 9 nucleotides line up with TRBD1. J was trimmed by 6 bases and V by 4 bases; bases with no gene match: 7. CDR3 length equals 15 residues. Germline values: CDR1 MGHRA, CDR2 YSYEKL.

The rearrangement joins TRBV6-4 to TRBJ2-3; 12 positions agree with TRBD2. Trimming took 5 bases from V and 5 from J; bases not matched to a gene: 2. The CDR3 loop spans 14 amino acids. In germline, CDR1 is MRHNA, CDR2 SNTAGT. CDR3 sequence: CASSRTSGIDTQYF. The DNA for the CDR3 is TGTGCCAGCAGTCGGACTAGCGGGATAGATACGCAGTATTTT.